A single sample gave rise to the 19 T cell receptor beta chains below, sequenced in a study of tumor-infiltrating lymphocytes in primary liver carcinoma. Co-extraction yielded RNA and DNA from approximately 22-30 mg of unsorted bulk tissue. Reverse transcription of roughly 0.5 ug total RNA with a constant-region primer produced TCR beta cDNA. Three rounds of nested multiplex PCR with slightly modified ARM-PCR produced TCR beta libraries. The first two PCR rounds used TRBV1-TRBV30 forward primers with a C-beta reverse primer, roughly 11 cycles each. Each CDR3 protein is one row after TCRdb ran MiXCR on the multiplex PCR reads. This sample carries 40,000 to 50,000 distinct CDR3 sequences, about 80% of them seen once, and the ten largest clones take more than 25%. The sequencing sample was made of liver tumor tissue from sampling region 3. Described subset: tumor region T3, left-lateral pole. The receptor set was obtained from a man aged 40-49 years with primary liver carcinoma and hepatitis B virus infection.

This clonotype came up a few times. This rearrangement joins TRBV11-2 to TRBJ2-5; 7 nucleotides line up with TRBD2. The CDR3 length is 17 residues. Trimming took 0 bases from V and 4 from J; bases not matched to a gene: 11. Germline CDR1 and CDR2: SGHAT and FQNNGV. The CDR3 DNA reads TGTGCCAGCAGCTTAGATAAGAGCGGGAATAGGCGAGAGACCCAGTACTTC. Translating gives CASSLDKSGNRRETQYF. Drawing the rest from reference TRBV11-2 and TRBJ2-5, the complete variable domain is EAGVAQSPRYKIIEKRQSVAFWCNPISGHATLYWYQQILGQGPKLLIQFQNNGVVDDSQLPKDRFSAERLKGVDSTLKIQPAKLEDSAVYLCASSLDKSGNRRETQYFGPGTRLLVL.

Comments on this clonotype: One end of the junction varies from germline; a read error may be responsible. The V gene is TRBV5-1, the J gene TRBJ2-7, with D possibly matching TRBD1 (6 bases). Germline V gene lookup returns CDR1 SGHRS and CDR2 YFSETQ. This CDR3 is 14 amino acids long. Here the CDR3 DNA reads TGTGCCAGCAGCCTCCTAGGGGGCTCCTACGAGCAGTACTTC. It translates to CASSLLGGSYEQYF.

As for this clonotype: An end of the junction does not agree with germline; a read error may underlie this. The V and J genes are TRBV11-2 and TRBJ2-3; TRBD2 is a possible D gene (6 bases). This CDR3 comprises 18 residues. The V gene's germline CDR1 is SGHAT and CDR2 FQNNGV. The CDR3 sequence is CARSLKRLGALSTDTQYF. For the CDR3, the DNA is TGTGCCAGGAGCTTGAAGAGACTAGGCGCCCTTAGCACAGATACGCAGTATTTT.

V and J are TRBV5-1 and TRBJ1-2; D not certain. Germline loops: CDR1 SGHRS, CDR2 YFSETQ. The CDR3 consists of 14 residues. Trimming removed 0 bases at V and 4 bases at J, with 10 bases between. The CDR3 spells CASSLDPEGYGYTF. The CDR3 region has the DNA TGCGCCAGCAGCTTGGACCCCGAGGGCTATGGCTACACCTTC.

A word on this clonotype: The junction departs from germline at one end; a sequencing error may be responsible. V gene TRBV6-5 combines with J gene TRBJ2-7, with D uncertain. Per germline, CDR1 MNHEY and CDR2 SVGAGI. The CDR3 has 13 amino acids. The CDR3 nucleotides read TGTGCTAGCATGAGCGTAAGAACCTACGAGCACTACTTC. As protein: CASMSVRTYEHYF.

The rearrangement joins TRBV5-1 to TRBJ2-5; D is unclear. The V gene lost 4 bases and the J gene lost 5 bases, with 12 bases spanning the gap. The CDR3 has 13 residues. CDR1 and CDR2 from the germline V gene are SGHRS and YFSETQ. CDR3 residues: CASSPQERETQYF. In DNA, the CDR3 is TGCGCCAGCAGCCCCCAGGAGAGGGAGACCCAGTACTTC.

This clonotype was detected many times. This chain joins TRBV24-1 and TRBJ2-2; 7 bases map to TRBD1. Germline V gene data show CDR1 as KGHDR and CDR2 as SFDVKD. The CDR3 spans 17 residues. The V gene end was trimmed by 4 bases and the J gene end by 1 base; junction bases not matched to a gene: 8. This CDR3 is CATSDQEGGLNTGELFF. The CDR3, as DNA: TGTGCCACCAGTGACCAAGAAGGGGGCTTGAACACCGGGGAGCTGTTTTTT.

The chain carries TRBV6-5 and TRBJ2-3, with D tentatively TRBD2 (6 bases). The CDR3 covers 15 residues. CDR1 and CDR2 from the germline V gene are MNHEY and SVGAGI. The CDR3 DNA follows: TGTGCGTGCAGTTACTCGGGCGGGACTGGAGATACGCAGTATTTT. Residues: CACSYSGGTGDTQYF.

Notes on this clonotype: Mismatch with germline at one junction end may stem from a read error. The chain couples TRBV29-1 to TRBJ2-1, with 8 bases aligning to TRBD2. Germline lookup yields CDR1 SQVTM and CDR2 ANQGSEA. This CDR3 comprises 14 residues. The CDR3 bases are TGCAGCGTCGGACTAGCCACCCCGTACAATGAACAGTTCTTC. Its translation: CSVGLATPYNEQFF.

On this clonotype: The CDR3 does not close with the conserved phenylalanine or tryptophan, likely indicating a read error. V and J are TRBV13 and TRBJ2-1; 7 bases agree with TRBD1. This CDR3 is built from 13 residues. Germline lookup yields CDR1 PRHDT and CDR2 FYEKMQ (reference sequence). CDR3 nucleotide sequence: TGTGCCAACAGCAGCCAGGGGGTAGGTGAGCAGTTCCTC. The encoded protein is CANSSQGVGEQFL.

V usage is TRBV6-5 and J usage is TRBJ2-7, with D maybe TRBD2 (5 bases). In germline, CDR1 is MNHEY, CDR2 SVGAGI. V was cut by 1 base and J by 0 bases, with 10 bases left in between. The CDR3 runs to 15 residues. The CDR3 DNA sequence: TGTGCCAGCAGTTACTGGCGGGTCAACTCCTACGAGCAGTACTTC. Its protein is CASSYWRVNSYEQYF.

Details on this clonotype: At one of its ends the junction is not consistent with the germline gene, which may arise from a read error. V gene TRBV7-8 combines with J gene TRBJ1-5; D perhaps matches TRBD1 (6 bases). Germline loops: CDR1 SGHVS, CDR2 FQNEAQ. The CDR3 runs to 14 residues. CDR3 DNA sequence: TGTGCCAGCAGCCCAGGGGCATTGAATCAACCCCAGCATTTT. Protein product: CASSPGALNQPQHF.

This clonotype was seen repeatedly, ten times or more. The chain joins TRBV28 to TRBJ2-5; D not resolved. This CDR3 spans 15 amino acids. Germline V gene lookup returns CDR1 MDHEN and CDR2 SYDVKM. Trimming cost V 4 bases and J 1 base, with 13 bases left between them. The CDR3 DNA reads TGTGCCAGCAGTTGGCCCCAGGCAGCCCAAGAGACCCAGTACTTC. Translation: CASSWPQAAQETQYF.

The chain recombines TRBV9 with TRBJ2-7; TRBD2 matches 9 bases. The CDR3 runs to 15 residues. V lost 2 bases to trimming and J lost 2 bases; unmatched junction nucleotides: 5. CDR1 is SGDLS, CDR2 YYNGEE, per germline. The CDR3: CASSVRAGGPYEQYF. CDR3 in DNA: TGTGCCAGCAGCGTCAGGGCGGGAGGGCCCTACGAGCAGTACTTC.

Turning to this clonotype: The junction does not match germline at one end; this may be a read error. The CDR3 coding sequence is TGTGTCAGCAGCTTGGGGGGACAGCCTACAGATACGCAGTATTTT. Translated: CVSSLGGQPTDTQYF. J is TRBJ2-3 and V is TRBV11-3; maybe TRBD1 (7 bases). CDR1 SGHNT and CDR2 YENEEA come from the germline V gene. The CDR3 is 15 amino acids. Looking up the rest from reference TRBV11-3 and TRBJ2-3 gives the full variable domain: EAGVVQSPRYKIIEKKQPVAFWCNPISGHNTLYWYLQNLGQGPELLIRYENEEAVDDSQLPKDRFSAERLKGVDSTLKIQPAELGDSAVYLCVSSLGGQPTDTQYFGPGTRLTVL.

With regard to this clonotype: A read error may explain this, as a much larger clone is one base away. The CDR3 protein is CASRQTGENIQYF. The CDR3 bases are TGTGCCAGCAGACAGACAGGGGAAAACATTCAGTACTTC. This chain uses TRBV2 with TRBJ2-4; 8 bases are a match to TRBD1. J gave up 5 bases and V 6 bases, and 3 bases lay outside the gene matches. The CDR3 totals 13 residues. The germline CDR1 and CDR2 sequences are SNHLY and FYNNEI.

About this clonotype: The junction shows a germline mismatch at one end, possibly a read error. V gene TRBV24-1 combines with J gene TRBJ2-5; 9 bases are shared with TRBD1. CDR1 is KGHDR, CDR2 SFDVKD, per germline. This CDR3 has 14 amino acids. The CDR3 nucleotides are TGTGCAACAAACCCCGGGACAGGGAAAGAGACTCAGTACTTC. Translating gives CATNPGTGKETQYF.

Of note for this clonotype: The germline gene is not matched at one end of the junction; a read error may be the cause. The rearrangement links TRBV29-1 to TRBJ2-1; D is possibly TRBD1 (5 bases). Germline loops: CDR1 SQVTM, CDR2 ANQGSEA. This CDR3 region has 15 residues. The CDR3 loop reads CSMGPPSSSCNERFF. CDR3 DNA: TGCAGCATGGGGCCTCCTTCCAGCTCCTGCAATGAGCGGTTCTTC.

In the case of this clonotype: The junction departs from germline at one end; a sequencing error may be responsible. CDR3 residues: CASSAYYPDTLYF. CDR3 nucleotide sequence: TGTGCCAGCAGTGCCTACTATCCCGATACGCTGTATTTT. The chain has TRBV7-9 and TRBJ2-3; D gene ambiguous. The CDR3 sequence is 13 residues long. CDR1 SEHNR and CDR2 FQNEAQ come from the germline V gene (reference sequence).